The sequence of this T cell receptor beta chain was determined in a study of cytomegalovirus exposure and HLA in healthy donors. The study, taken as a whole, reports: Sequences of the TCR beta chain were said to predict the HLA-A and HLA-B alleles of most subjects accurately. According to reports, the classifier identified cytomegalovirus status with high specificity and sensitivity.

It was with 60 Vbeta and 13 Jbeta primers that the PCR ran. Libraries were prepared by immunoSEQ multiplex PCR; TCRdb keeps only in-frame clonotypes and omits some of them. The sample yields 200,000 to 300,000 clones, approximately 81% seen once. Trimming took 6 bases from V and 3 from J; bases not matched to a gene: 8. Germline V CDR1 and CDR2: SGHRS, YFSETQ. The CDR3 extends over 14 amino acids. A word on this clone: What it binds is unknown.

The TCR was taken from a woman in her fifties or sixties in good health and CMV-seropositive. The J gene is TRBJ2-7, the V gene TRBV5-1, with 8 bases that match TRBD1. The sample was PBMCs. The CDR3 DNA reads TGCGCCAGCACTTCGGGGACAGGTTACTACGAGCAGTACTTC. This codes for CASTSGTGYYEQYF.